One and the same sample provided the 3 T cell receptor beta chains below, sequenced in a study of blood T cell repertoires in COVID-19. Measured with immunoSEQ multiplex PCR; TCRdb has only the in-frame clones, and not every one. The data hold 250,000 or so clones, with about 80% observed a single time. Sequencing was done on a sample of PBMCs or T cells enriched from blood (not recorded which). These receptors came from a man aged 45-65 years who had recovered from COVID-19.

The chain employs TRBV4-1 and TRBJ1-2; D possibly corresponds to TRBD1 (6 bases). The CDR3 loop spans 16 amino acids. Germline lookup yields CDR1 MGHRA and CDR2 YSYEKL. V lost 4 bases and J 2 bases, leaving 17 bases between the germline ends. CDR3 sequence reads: CASSPPGRGGNYGYTF. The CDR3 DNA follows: TGCGCCAGCAGCCCTCCTGGGCGAGGGGGAAACTATGGCTACACCTTC.

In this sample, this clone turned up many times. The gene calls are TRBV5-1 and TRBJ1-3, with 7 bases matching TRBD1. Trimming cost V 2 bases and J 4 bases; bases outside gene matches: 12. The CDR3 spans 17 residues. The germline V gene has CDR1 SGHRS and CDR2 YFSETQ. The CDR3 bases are TGCGCCAGCAGCTTCGGGACAGCTAAAGGGCGCGGAAACACCATATATTTT. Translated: CASSFGTAKGRGNTIYF.

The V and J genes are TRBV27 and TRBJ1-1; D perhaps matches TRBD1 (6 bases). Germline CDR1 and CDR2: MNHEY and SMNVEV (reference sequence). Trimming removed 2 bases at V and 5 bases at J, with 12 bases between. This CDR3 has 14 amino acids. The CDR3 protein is CASSLAGAGTEAFF. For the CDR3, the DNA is TGTGCCAGCAGTTTAGCGGGGGCAGGTACTGAAGCTTTCTTT.